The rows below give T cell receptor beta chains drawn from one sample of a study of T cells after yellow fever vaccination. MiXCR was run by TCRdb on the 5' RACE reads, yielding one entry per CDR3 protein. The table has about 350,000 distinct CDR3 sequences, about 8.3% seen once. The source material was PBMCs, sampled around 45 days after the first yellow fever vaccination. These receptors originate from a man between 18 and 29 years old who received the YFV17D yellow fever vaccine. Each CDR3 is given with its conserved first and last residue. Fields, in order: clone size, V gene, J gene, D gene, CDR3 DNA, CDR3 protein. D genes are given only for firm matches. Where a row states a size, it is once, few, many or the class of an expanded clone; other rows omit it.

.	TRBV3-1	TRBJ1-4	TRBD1	TGTGCCAGCAGCACCTCGGGACAGGGGTTCGGAAAACTGTTTTTT	CASSTSGQGFGKLFF
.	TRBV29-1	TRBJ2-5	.	TGCAGCGGCGAGGCTATCCAAGAGACCCAGTACTTC	CSGEAIQETQYF
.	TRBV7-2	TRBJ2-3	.	TGTGCCAGCAGCCCCAGGCGGTCAGCGAACACAGATACGCAGTATTTT	CASSPRRSANTDTQYF
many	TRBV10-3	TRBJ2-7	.	TGTGCCACCCTGGGACATATCATCTACGAGCAGTACTTC	CATLGHIIYEQYF
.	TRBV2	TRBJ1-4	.	TGTGCCAGCGAAGGAGCGAATGAAAAACTGTTTTTT	CASEGANEKLFF
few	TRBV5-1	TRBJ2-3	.	TGCGCCAGCAGCTTGGCTTCTAGCGCCCCAGATACGCAGTATTTT	CASSLASSAPDTQYF
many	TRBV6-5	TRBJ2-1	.	TGTGCCAGCAGTTACCTTCAGGGAAACAATGAGCAGTTCTTC	CASSYLQGNNEQFF
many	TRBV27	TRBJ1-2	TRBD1	TGTGCCAGCAGTCCGCGACAGGGGGCCAACTATGGCTACACCTTC	CASSPRQGANYGYTF
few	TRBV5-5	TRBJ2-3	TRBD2	TGTGCCAGCAGCTTGTATAGTAGCGGGGGATTTACAGATACGCAGTATTTT	CASSLYSSGGFTDTQYF
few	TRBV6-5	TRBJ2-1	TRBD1	TGTGCCAGCAGTTACTCGAAACAGGGGTACAATGAGCAGTTCTTC	CASSYSKQGYNEQFF
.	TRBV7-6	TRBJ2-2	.	TGTGCCAGCAGCTCGAGCGGGACAACGAACACCGGGGAGCTGTTTTTT	CASSSSGTTNTGELFF
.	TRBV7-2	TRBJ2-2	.	TGTGCCAGCAGCCCGAGACAGATTTCGAACACCGGGGAGCTGTTTTTT	CASSPRQISNTGELFF
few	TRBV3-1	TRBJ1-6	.	TGTGCCAGCAGCCAAGACGAGGGGGTTTATTCACCCCTCCACTTT	CASSQDEGVYSPLHF
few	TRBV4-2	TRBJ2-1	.	TGTGCCAGCAGCGTTCTAGACCCCCGGGGGAGGAGGGATGAGCAGTTCTTC	CASSVLDPRGRRDEQFF
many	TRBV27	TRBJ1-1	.	TGTGCCAGCAGTTTTAAAGAGACCACTGAAGCTTTCTTT	CASSFKETTEAFF
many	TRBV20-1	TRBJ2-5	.	TGCAGTGCTAGAGGCGGAAAAACGAAAGAGACCCAGTACTTC	CSARGGKTKETQYF
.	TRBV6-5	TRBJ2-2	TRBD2	TGTGCCAGCAGTTACTCGTGGGGGGGGAACGGGGAGCTGTTTTTT	CASSYSWGGNGELFF
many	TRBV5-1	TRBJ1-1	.	TGCGCCAGCAGCCCTTCCGGGGGGCCCACTGAAGCTTTCTTT	CASSPSGGPTEAFF